This T cell receptor (beta chain) emerged from a study of cytomegalovirus exposure and HLA in healthy donors. Whole-study findings and limits: It was shown in a later analysis that HLA-associated TCR beta chains were more clonally expanded than other, equally common chains. When analyzed later, the rates of TCR association showed variation by HLA locus, with DRB1 the most and HLA-C the fewest. An analysis that came later showed most CMV-associated TCR beta chains appearing HLA-restricted.

Vbeta (60) and Jbeta (13) primers were used in the PCR. Using immunoSEQ multiplex PCR, the repertoire was profiled, and TCRdb retains in-frame clones only, with some absent. The table records under 85,000 clones, roughly four fifths of them present only once. A remark on this clone: Its matching antigen is unknown.

V was clipped by 5 bases and J by 5 bases, with 13 bases between them. CDR1 and CDR2 from the germline V gene are SGHNT and YYREEE (reference sequence). The CDR3 has 13 amino acids. The receptor's source is a woman aged 25-40 years in good health and CMV-seropositive. The sequenced material came from PBMCs. This rearrangement joins TRBV5-4 to TRBJ1-1; weak D call: TRBD1 (6 bases). The DNA for the CDR3 is TGTGCCAGCAGACCACAGGGAGGGACTGAAGCTTTCTTT. Translated: CASRPQGGTEAFF.